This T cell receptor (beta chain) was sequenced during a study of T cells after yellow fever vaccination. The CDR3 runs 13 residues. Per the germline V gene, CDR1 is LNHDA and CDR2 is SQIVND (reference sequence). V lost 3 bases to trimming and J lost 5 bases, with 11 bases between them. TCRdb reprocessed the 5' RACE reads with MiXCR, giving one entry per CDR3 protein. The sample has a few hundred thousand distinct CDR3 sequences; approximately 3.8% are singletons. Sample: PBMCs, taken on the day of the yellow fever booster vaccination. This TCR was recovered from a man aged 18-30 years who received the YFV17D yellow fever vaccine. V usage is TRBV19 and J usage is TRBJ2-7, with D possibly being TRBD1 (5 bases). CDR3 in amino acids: CASSMSRVDEQYF. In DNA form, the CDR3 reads TGTGCCAGTAGTATGTCCAGGGTAGACGAGCAGTACTTC.